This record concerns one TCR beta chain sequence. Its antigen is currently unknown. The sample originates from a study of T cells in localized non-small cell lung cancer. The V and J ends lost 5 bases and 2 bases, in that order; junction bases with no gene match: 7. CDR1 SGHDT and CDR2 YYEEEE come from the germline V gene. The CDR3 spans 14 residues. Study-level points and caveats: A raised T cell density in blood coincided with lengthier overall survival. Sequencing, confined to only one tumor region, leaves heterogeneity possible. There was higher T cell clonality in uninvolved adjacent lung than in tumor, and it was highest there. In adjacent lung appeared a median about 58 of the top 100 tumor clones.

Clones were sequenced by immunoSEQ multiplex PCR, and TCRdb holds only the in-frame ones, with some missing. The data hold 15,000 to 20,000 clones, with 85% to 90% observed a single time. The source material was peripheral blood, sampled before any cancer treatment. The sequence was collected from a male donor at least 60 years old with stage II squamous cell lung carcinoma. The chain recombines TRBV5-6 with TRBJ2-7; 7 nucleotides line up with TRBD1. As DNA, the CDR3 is TGTGCCAGCAGTTTCCGGGACAGACCCTACGAGCAGTACTTC. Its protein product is CASSFRDRPYEQYF. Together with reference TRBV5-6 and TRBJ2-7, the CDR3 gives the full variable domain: DAGVTQSPTHLIKTRGQQVTLRCSPKSGHDTVSWYQQALGQGPQFIFQYYEEEERQRGNFPDRFSGHQFPNYSSELNVNALLLGDSALYLCASSFRDRPYEQYFGPGTRLTVT.